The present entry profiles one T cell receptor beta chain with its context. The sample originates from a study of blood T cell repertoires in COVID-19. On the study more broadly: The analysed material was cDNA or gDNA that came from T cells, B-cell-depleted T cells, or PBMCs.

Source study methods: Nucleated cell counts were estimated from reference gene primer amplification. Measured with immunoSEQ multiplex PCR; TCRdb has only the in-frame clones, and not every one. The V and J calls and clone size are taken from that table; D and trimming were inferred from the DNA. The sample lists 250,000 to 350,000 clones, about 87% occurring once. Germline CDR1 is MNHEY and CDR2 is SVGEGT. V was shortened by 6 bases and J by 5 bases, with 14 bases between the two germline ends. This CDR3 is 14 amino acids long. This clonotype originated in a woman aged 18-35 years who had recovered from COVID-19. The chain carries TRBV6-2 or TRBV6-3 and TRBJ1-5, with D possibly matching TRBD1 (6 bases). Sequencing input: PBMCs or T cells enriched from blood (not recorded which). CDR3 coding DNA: TGTGCCAGCAGCCCTGGACAGACCTATCAGCCCCAGCATTTT. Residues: CASSPGQTYQPQHF.